A single sample is the source of the 20 T cell receptor beta chains below, sequenced in a study of Ad26.COV2.S vaccination and SARS-CoV-2 variants. The table came from immunoSEQ multiplex PCR; TCRdb's copy has only in-frame clones and leaves some out. The sample records approximately 480,000 clones, 87% being singletons. As to treatment: 15 to 20 received Ad26.COV2.S at low or high dose, single or two shots; about five received placebo; per-sample allocation not given. Vaccine and placebo recipients were sampled on day 63 after the first injection. Sequenced material: peripheral blood, taken in a trial of Ad26.COV2.S vaccine versus placebo. Every receptor here comes from a person aged 18-65 years who received the Ad26.COV2.S COVID-19 vaccine or a placebo.

This chain joins TRBV18 and TRBJ1-5; D unclear. This CDR3 region has 14 residues. The V end lost 2 bases, the J end lost 6 bases, and 11 bases lay between the germline ends. Germline CDR1 and CDR2: KGHSH and LQKENI. Written as DNA, the CDR3 is TGTGCCAGCTCACCAGGGAAGGTGGGTCAGCCCCAGCATTTT. It specifies CASSPGKVGQPQHF.

The chain recombines TRBV9 with TRBJ2-7, with a weak D call TRBD1 (6 bases). Per germline, CDR1 SGDLS and CDR2 YYNGEE. The CDR3 contains 13 residues. V lost 3 bases to trimming and J lost 4 bases, with 11 bases between them. CDR3: CASSGGQNYEQYF. The CDR3, as DNA: TGTGCCAGCAGCGGAGGACAGAATTACGAGCAGTACTTC. Full variable domain (outside the CDR3, taken from reference TRBV9 and TRBJ2-7): DSGVTQTPKHLITATGQRVTLRCSPRSGDLSVYWYQQSLDQGLQFLIQYYNGEERAKGNILERFSAQQFPDLHSELNLSSLELGDSALYFCASSGGQNYEQYFGPGTRLTVT.

This chain connects TRBV21-1 to TRBJ1-2; the D call of TRBD1 is as the table states it, not checked on the DNA. TRBV21-1 is marked as a pseudogene. The CDR3 runs to 14 residues. CDR3 amino acids: CASSKRDSLYGYTF. CDR3 sequence (DNA): TGTGCCAGCAGCAAAAGGGACAGCCTCTATGGCTACACCTTC.

This clone was seen more than once but under ten times. The chain uses TRBV19 and TRBJ2-2, with 16 bases matching TRBD2. Germline CDR1 LNHDA, CDR2 SQIVND (reference sequence). Losses at the gene ends were 7 bases for V and 7 bases for J; bases not matched to a gene: 9. CDR3 length: 17 residues. The CDR3 DNA sequence: TGTGCCAGTACCTCGGGACTAGCGGGAGGGCGTGGCGGGGAGCTGTTTTTT. It encodes CASTSGLAGGRGGELFF.

The chain is built from TRBV28 and TRBJ2-7, with D possibly TRBD2 on 6 matching bases. The CDR3 length is 15 residues. Germline assignment: CDR1 MDHEN and CDR2 SYDVKM. V gave up 6 bases and J gave up 5 bases, with 20 bases separating them. The CDR3 sequence: CASSPIGLTADEQYF. The CDR3 DNA reads TGTGCCAGCAGCCCCATCGGACTAACGGCCGACGAGCAGTACTTC.

The gene calls are TRBV6-5 and TRBJ2-2; D call uncertain. Trimming cost V 5 bases and J 7 bases, with 14 bases left between them. This CDR3 has 14 residues. Per the germline V gene, CDR1 is MNHEY and CDR2 is SVGAGI. The CDR3 bases are TGTGCCAGCAGTCTCCGGGCCTACAGCGGGGAGCTGTTTTTT. This encodes CASSLRAYSGELFF.

The chain is built from TRBV19 and TRBJ2-1, with unresolved D. Trimming stripped 10 bases from V and 7 bases from J, with 17 bases between. The germline V gene encodes CDR1 LNHDA and CDR2 SQIVND (reference sequence). CDR3 length: 13 residues. The CDR3 region is CATPGRRSNEQFF. For the CDR3, the DNA is TGTGCCACCCCAGGAAGGAGATCTAATGAGCAGTTCTTC.

This chain connects TRBV6-2 or TRBV6-3 to TRBJ1-2, with no clear D. Trimming left V 0 bases short and J 5 bases short, with 16 bases between. This CDR3 spans 16 amino acids. Germline V gives CDR1 MNHEY, CDR2 SVGEGT. CDR3 loop: CASSYSKESESYGYTF. The CDR3 nucleotides are TGTGCCAGCAGTTACTCGAAAGAGTCGGAGTCTTATGGCTACACCTTC.

V and J are TRBV30 and TRBJ2-3; perhaps TRBD2 as D (7 bases). V lost 3 bases, J lost 2 bases, and 12 bases lay in between. The germline V gene has CDR1 GTSNPN and CDR2 SVGIG (reference sequence). CDR3 size: 14 residues. This CDR3 is CAWRGGAPTDTQYF. The CDR3 region has the DNA TGTGCCTGGAGGGGGGGGGCGCCCACAGATACGCAGTATTTT.

V usage is TRBV9 and J usage is TRBJ1-2, with 9 bases lining up with TRBD1. The CDR3 runs to 14 residues. J gave up 8 bases and V 6 bases, and 11 bases lay outside the gene matches. The germline gives CDR1 SGDLS, CDR2 YYNGEE. The CDR3 spells CASKWGQGLGGYTF. The CDR3 DNA reads TGTGCCAGCAAGTGGGGACAGGGTCTAGGAGGCTACACCTTC. Using reference TRBV9 and TRBJ1-2 for the parts outside the CDR3, the full variable domain is DSGVTQTPKHLITATGQRVTLRCSPRSGDLSVYWYQQSLDQGLQFLIQYYNGEERAKGNILERFSAQQFPDLHSELNLSSLELGDSALYFCASKWGQGLGGYTFGSGTRLTVV.

J is TRBJ1-5 and V is TRBV6-1; D is perhaps TRBD1 (5 bases). Germline V gene data show CDR1 as MNHNS and CDR2 as SASEGT. CDR3 size: 16 residues. The V gene lost 0 bases and the J gene lost 6 bases, with 15 bases spanning the gap. CDR3 sequence reads: CASSEADGGWGQPQHF. The DNA for the CDR3 is TGTGCCAGCAGTGAAGCGGACGGGGGATGGGGTCAGCCCCAGCATTTT.

As concerns this clone: The CDR3 ends on some other residue instead of the conserved phenylalanine or tryptophan, so this is likely a read error. The DNA is left out, because the CDR3 cannot be placed on it with certainty; the CDR3 is given as TCRdb lists it. This chain links TRBV6-6 with TRBJ1-1; TRBD1, as called in the table, went unchecked against the DNA. The CDR3 is 14 residues long, counting both termini. Germline values: CDR1 MNHNY, CDR2 SVGAGI (reference sequence). The CDR3 reads CASSYAQGQGESWV.

The rearrangement joins TRBV5-1 to TRBJ1-1; D unclear. Trimming left V 0 bases short and J 3 bases short, with 9 bases between. This CDR3 is 14 amino acids long. Per the germline V gene, CDR1 is SGHRS and CDR2 is YFSETQ. CDR3 region: CASSLAMWDTEAFF. DNA for the CDR3: TGCGCCAGCAGCTTGGCCATGTGGGACACTGAAGCTTTCTTT. Full variable domain (rest looked up from reference TRBV5-1 and TRBJ1-1): KAGVTQTPRYLIKTRGQQVTLSCSPISGHRSVSWYQQTPGQGLQFLFEYFSETQRNKGNFPGRFSGRQFSNSRSEMNVSTLELGDSALYLCASSLAMWDTEAFFGQGTRLTVV.

This chain connects TRBV6-2 or TRBV6-3 to TRBJ2-5, with TRBD2 matching over 12 bases. The CDR3 extends over 20 amino acids. From germline, CDR1 is MNHEY and CDR2 SVGEGT. The junction had 14 bases not matched to a gene; V was cut back by 0 bases and J by 3 bases. The CDR3 loop is CASSYSILAGGPKPKETQYF. In DNA, the CDR3 is TGTGCCAGCAGTTACTCGATCCTAGCGGGAGGGCCGAAGCCTAAAGAGACCCAGTACTTC.

The chain couples TRBV14 to TRBJ2-2; 10 bases match TRBD2. The J segment lost 0 bases and the V segment lost 1 base, leaving 11 bases of the junction unmatched. CDR3 length: 20 residues. The V gene's germline CDR1 is SGHDN and CDR2 FVKESK. For the CDR3, the DNA is TGTGCCAGCAGCCAAGGACTAGCGGGTGCCCTACTCACGAACACCGGGGAGCTGTTTTTT. Residues: CASSQGLAGALLTNTGELFF. Based on the CDR3 plus reference TRBV14 and TRBJ2-2, the full variable domain is EAGVTQFPSHSVIEKGQTVTLRCDPISGHDNLYWYRRVMGKEIKFLLHFVKESKQDESGMPNNRFLAERTGGTYSTLKVQPAELEDSGVYFCASSQGLAGALLTNTGELFFGEGSRLTVL.

V is TRBV6-5 and J is TRBJ1-4; D gene unclear. Per germline, CDR1 MNHEY and CDR2 SVGAGI. The V end was cut by 7 bases, the J end by 7 bases, with 13 bases between. This CDR3 has 13 amino acids. The chain's CDR3 is CASINTHAEKLFF. The CDR3 nucleotides are TGTGCCAGCATCAACACACACGCTGAAAAACTGTTTTTT.

This clone was seen a handful of times. V usage is TRBV6-2 or TRBV6-3 and J usage is TRBJ1-5; weak D call: TRBD1 (5 bases). V was cut by 5 bases and J by 6 bases, with 11 bases left in between. CDR3 length: 13 amino acids. Per the germline V gene, CDR1 is MNHEY and CDR2 is SVGEGT. DNA for the CDR3: TGTGCCAGCAGTGGCGGGGGGTCTCAGCCCCAGCATTTT. Protein sequence: CASSGGGSQPQHF.

This clone was seen more than once but under ten times. The V gene is TRBV7-9, the J gene TRBJ2-7, with 8 bases that match TRBD1. The CDR3 covers 16 residues. Germline V lookup: CDR1 SEHNR, CDR2 FQNEAQ (reference sequence). V lost 6 bases to trimming and J lost 1 base; unmatched junction nucleotides: 11. The CDR3 coding sequence is TGTGCCAGCAGGGGGGCAACGGGACAGGATTCCTACGAGCAGTACTTC. Protein product: CASRGATGQDSYEQYF.

This chain links TRBV18 with TRBJ1-2, with no clear D. V was cut by 3 bases and J by 3 bases, with 8 bases left in between. The germline CDR1 and CDR2 sequences are KGHSH and LQKENI. CDR3 size: 13 residues. The CDR3 coding sequence is TGTGCCAGCTCACCGGAGCTTTACTATGGCTACACCTTC. Encoded protein: CASSPELYYGYTF.

V usage is TRBV6-2 or TRBV6-3 and J usage is TRBJ2-1, with TRBD2 matching over 8 bases. V was clipped by 2 bases and J by 6 bases; unmatched bases: 0. The germline CDR1 and CDR2 sequences are MNHEY and SVGEGT. This CDR3 is 13 amino acids long. Here the CDR3 DNA reads TGTGCCAGCAGTTACCGGGGGGGCAATGAGCAGTTCTTC. It codes for CASSYRGGNEQFF.